The sequence of this T cell receptor beta chain was determined in a study of shared clonotypes between healthy human individuals. V gave up 7 bases and J gave up 11 bases, with 20 bases separating them. CDR3 length: 12 amino acids. Germline CDR1 is SQVTM and CDR2 is ANQGSEA. Study-wide results and limits: Across subsets, estimated richness was generally greater for naive than for memory populations. Against clonotypes common to all four donors, non-shared ones had lower generation probabilities. Blood alone was sampled, and tissue repertoires likely differ. Naive CD4 clonotypes overlapped across several donors at approximately 5%.

Notes on this clone: Its matching antigen is unknown.

Clones were read by immunoSEQ multiplex PCR, and TCRdb kept only the in-frame ones, dropping some. The sample has roughly 700,000 clones, around two thirds seen once. This clonotype was sampled from a woman under 40 in good health. The sequenced sample consisted of memory CD4+ T cells sorted from blood. The sample's subset: CD45RA-negative fraction. V gene TRBV29-1 combines with J gene TRBJ2-5, with a possible D match to TRBD1 (6 bases). CDR3 bases: TGCAGCGCTGCTGGGGGCCGTGGAGAGCAGTACTTC. Translating gives CSAAGGRGEQYF. Full variable domain (missing parts from reference TRBV29-1 and TRBJ2-5): SAVISQKPSRDICQRGTSLTIQCQVDSQVTMMFWYRQQPGQSLTLIATANQGSEATYESGFVIDKFPISRPNLTFSTLTVSNMSPEDSSIYLCSAAGGRGEQYFGPGTRLLVL.